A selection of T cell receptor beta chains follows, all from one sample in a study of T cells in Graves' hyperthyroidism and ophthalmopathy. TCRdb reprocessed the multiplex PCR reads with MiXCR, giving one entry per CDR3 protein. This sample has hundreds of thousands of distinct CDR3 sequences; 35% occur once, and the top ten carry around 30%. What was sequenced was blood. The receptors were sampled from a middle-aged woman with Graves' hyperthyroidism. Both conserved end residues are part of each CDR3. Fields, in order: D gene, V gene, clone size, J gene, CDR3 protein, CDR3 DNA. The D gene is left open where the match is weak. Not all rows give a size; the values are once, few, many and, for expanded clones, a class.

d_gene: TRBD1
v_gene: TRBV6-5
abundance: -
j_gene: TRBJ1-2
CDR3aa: CASSYNDRVGGYTF
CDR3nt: TGTGCCAGCAGTTACAACGACAGGGTGGGTGGCTACACCTTC

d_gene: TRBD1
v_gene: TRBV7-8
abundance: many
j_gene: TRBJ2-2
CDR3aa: CASSSGQANTGELFF
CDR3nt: TGTGCCAGCAGCTCCGGACAGGCGAACACCGGGGAGCTGTTTTTT

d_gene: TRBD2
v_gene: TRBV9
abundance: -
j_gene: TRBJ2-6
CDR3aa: CASSVAGGSRLSGANVLTF
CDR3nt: TGTGCCAGCAGCGTAGCGGGGGGGTCCAGGCTATCTGGGGCCAACGTCCTGACTTTC

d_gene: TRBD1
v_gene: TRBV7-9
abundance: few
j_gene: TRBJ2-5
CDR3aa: CASSGQGADRETQYF
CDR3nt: TGTGCCAGCAGCGGACAGGGGGCGGATAGGGAGACCCAGTACTTC

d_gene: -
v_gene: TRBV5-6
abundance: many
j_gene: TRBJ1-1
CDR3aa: CASSFGSENTEAFF
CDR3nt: TGTGCCAGCAGCTTTGGCTCCGAGAACACTGAAGCTTTCTTT

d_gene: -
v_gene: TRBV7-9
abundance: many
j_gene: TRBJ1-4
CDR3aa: CASSLGGGSEKLFF
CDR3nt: TGTGCCAGCAGCTTAGGGGGGGGTAGTGAAAAACTGTTTTTT

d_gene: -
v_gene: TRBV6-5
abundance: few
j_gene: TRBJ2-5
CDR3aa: CASRDERMKWTQYF
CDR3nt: TGTGCCAGCAGGGATGAGCGGATGAAATGGACCCAGTACTTC

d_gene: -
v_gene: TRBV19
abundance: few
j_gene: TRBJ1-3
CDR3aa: CATRFAAGSGNTIYF
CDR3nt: TGTGCCACCCGGTTCGCCGCAGGGTCCGGAAACACCATATATTTT

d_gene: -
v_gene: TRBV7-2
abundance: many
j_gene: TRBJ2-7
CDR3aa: CASSFSHSYEQYF
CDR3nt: TGTGCCAGCAGCTTTTCGCACTCCTACGAGCAGTACTTC

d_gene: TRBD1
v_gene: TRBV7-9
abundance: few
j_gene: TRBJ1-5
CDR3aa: CASSRTGTQPQHF
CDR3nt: TGTGCCAGCAGCCGGACAGGGACTCAGCCCCAGCATTTT

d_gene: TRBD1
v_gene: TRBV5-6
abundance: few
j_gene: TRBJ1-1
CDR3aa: CASSLARTGRSRNTEAFF
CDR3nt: TGTGCCAGCAGCTTGGCCCGGACAGGGCGATCGAGGAACACTGAAGCTTTCTTT

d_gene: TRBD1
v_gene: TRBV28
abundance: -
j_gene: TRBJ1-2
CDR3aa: CASSWPGQGYGYTF
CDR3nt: TGTGCCAGCAGTTGGCCCGGACAGGGCTATGGCTACACCTTC

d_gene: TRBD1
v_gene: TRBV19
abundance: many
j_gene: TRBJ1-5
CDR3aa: CASSRFGTGDQPQHF
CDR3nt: TGTGCCAGTAGTCGATTCGGGACAGGGGATCAGCCCCAGCATTTT

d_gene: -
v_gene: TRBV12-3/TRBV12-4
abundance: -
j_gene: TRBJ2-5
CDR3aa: CASSLLASETQYF
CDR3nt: TGTGCCAGCAGTTTACTGGCTTCGGAGACCCAGTACTTC

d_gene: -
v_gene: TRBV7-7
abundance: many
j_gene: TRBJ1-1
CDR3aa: CASSLDRVVNTEAFF
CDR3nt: TGTGCCAGCAGCTTAGACAGGGTTGTGAACACTGAAGCTTTCTTT

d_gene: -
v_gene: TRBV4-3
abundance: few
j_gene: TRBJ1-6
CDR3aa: CASSQDHRQFFNSPLHF
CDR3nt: TGCGCCAGCAGCCAAGATCACCGACAGTTTTTCAATTCACCCCTCCACTTT

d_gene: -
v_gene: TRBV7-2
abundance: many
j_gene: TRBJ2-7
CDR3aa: CASRSAWVGEQYF
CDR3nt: TGTGCCAGCAGGTCAGCTTGGGTTGGAGAGCAGTACTTC

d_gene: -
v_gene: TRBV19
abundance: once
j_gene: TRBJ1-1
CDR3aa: CASSRYRETEAFF
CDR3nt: TGTGCCAGTAGTAGATACAGGGAAACCGAAGCTTTCTTT

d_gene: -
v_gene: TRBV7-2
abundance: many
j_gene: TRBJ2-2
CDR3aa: CASSSGSDTGELFF
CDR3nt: TGTGCCAGCAGTTCGGGTAGCGACACCGGGGAGCTGTTTTTT

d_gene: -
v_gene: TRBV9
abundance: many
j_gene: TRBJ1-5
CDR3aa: CASSVGGQGRQPQHF
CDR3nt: TGTGCCAGCAGCGTAGGGGGGCAGGGCCGGCAGCCCCAGCATTTT

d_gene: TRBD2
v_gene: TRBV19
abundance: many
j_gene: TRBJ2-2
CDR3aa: CASTAGGSTGELFF
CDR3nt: TGTGCCAGTACGGCGGGAGGAAGCACCGGGGAGCTGTTTTTT

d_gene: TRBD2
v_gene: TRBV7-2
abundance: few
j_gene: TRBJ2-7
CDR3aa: CASSLDTSGVTYEQYF
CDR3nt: TGTGCCAGCAGCTTAGATACTAGCGGTGTAACCTACGAGCAGTACTTC

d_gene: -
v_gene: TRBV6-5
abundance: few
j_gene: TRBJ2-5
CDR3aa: CASSYSTTYQETQYF
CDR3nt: TGTGCCAGCAGTTACTCGACGACGTACCAAGAGACCCAGTACTTC

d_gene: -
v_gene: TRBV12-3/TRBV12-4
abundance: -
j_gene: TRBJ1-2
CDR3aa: CASSPRSGGEGYTF
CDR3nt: TGTGCCAGCAGTCCTCGGTCGGGGGGTGAAGGCTACACCTTC

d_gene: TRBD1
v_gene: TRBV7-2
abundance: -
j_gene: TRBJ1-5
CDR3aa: CASSLLVGGPSPQHF
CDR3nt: TGTGCCAGCAGCTTATTAGTAGGGGGCCCCTCTCCCCAGCATTTT

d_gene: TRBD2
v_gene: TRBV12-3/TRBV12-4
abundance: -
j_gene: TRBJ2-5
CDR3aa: CASSTTSGAPTTQSF
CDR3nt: TGTGCCAGCAGTACGACTAGCGGGGCTCCTACGACCCAGTCCTTC

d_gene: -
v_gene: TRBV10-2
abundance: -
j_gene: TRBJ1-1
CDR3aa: CASSRLFGTALPGFSNRKAFF
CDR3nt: TGCGCCAGCAGCCGGCTATTCGGGACGGCTCTACCGGGCTTCTCGAACCGCAAAGCTTTCTTT

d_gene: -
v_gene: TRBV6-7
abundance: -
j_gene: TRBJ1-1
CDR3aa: CASSYSSRPLEAFF
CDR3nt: TGTGCCAGCAGTTACTCGAGTCGCCCCCTTGAAGCTTTCTTT

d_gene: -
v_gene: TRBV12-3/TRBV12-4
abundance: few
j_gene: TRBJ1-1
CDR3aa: CASSPRAAGGITEAFF
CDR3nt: TGTGCCAGCAGCCCCAGGGCGGCGGGGGGGATCACTGAAGCTTTCTTT